Listed here are 21 T cell receptor beta chains from one sample, sequenced in a study of glioma-infiltrating T cells. Amplification of TCR alpha and beta CDR3 regions from RNA used iRepertoire nested multiplex PCR. TCRdb ran MiXCR on the multiplex PCR reads and lists one entry per CDR3 protein. Here the sample spans about 93,000 distinct CDR3 sequences, 40% being singletons. Sequenced input: glioma tissue, nonneoplastic brain tissue, or PBMCs (not recorded which). The receptors shown here come from a human donor with low-grade glioma or glioblastoma, undergoing nonglioma brain surgery, or in good health (not recorded which).

This clonotype was observed many times. The CDR3 spells CASSLPSTGSLGYTF. In DNA form, the CDR3 reads TGTGCCAGCAGCTTACCTTCTACAGGGTCTCTTGGCTACACCTTC. The V gene is TRBV12-3 or TRBV12-4, the J gene TRBJ1-2; a weak D match, TRBD1 (6 bases). This CDR3 has 15 residues. V lost 6 bases, J lost 7 bases, and 21 bases lay in between.

This clonotype was recorded at least ten times. The chain couples TRBV7-2 to TRBJ2-1; D not resolved. The CDR3 consists of 12 residues. Trimming took 5 bases from V and 8 from J, leaving 10 bases between them. The germline V gene has CDR1 SGHTA and CDR2 FQGNSA. The CDR3 region has the DNA TGTGCCAGCAGCCAGAGTTGGGATGAGCAGTTCTTC. Its translation is CASSQSWDEQFF.

This clonotype was seen ten or more times. The gene calls are TRBV20-1 and TRBJ2-1, with D tentatively TRBD1 or TRBD2 (5 bases each). V lost 6 bases to trimming and J lost 8 bases, with 14 bases between them. This CDR3 is 12 amino acids long. In germline, CDR1 is DFQATT, CDR2 SNEGSKA (reference sequence). The CDR3 bases are TGCAGTGCCACCCCCGGGACCGATGAGCAGTTCTTC. Its translation: CSATPGTDEQFF.

This clonotype was seen many times. The rearrangement uses TRBV7-9 and TRBJ1-3; D uncertain. The CDR3 contains 14 residues. Germline CDR1 is SEHNR and CDR2 is FQNEAQ (reference sequence). V was shortened by 2 bases and J by 2 bases, with 7 bases between the two germline ends. The DNA for the CDR3 is TGTGCCAGCAGCTTATCGGCCACTGGAAACACCATATATTTT. This encodes CASSLSATGNTIYF.

Worth noting for this clonotype: This may stem from a read error, because a much larger clone lies one nucleotide away. The rearrangement uses TRBV5-5 and TRBJ2-7; tentative D call: TRBD1 (6 bases). The length of the CDR3 is 13 residues. The ends were cut back, 4 bases at V and 5 bases at J, with 13 bases in the middle. Germline V gene lookup returns CDR1 SGHKS and CDR2 YYEKEE (reference sequence). CDR3 amino acids: CASSTRGRDEQYF. The CDR3 DNA is TGTGCCAGCAGCACCAGGGGCAGGGACGAGCAGTACTTC.

Concerning this clonotype itself: A much larger clone differs by one base, so this may be a read error. The chain joins TRBV11-1 to TRBJ2-5, with TRBD1 matching 8 bases. V gave up 1 base and J gave up 5 bases; unmatched junction bases: 6. The CDR3 totals 15 residues. Germline CDR1 and CDR2: SGHAT and FQDESV (reference sequence). The CDR3 region is CASSLGFRGLETQYF. CDR3 bases: TGTGCCAGCAGCTTAGGGTTCAGGGGGCTGGAGACCCAGTACTTC.

Note on this clonotype: The missing conserved phenylalanine or tryptophan at the end of this CDR3 makes a read error likely. The CDR3 coding sequence is TGCAGTGCTAGAGATATTCGAGTGGAGCAGTACCTC. Translating gives CSARDIRVEQYL. The rearrangement joins TRBV20-1 to TRBJ2-7; D is undetermined. CDR3 length: 12 residues. Trimming removed 0 bases at V and 7 bases at J, with 10 bases between. Germline lookup yields CDR1 DFQATT and CDR2 SNEGSKA (reference sequence).

On this clonotype: The junction and the germline gene differ at one end; a read error may be behind it. The CDR3 DNA sequence: TGCGCCAGCTCACCAAGTGCGGTAGGGCAAAACGAGCAGTACTTC. This sequence encodes CASSPSAVGQNEQYF. The chain joins TRBV18 to TRBJ2-7; D is uncertain. Germline V gene lookup returns CDR1 KGHSH and CDR2 LQKENI. CDR3 length: 15 residues.

The chain has TRBV6-5 and TRBJ2-1; D gene ambiguous. The germline V gene has CDR1 MNHEY and CDR2 SVGAGI. The CDR3 runs to 13 residues. V dropped 2 bases and J dropped 10 bases, with 12 bases sitting between them. DNA of the CDR3: TGTGCCAGCAGTTACCCCTGGACCTACGAGCAGTTCTTC. This sequence encodes CASSYPWTYEQFF.

Of note for this clonotype: A much larger clone differs by one base, so this may be a read error. V usage is TRBV7-2 and J usage is TRBJ2-1, with D hard to call. In germline, CDR1 is SGHTA, CDR2 FQGNSA. The length of the CDR3 is 13 residues. CDR3 sequence (DNA): TGTGCCAGCACCTTAACAGATTACAATGAGCAGTTCTTC. Its translation: CASTLTDYNEQFF.

As to this clonotype: Germline is not matched at one junction end, which may reflect a read error. The chain uses TRBV12-3 or TRBV12-4 and TRBJ1-3; no definite D call. This CDR3 has 13 amino acids. In DNA, the CDR3 is TGTGCCAGCAGTTGGAGGAGTGGAAACACCGTATATTTT. This translates into CASSWRSGNTVYF.

As regards this clonotype: A junction boundary mismatches the germline segment, possibly from a read error. J is TRBJ2-3 and V is TRBV6-2 or TRBV6-3, with unresolved D. The DNA end is more similar to TRBJ1-5, so the J call may be wrong. Germline V gene data show CDR1 as MNHEY and CDR2 as SVGEGT. This CDR3 has 14 residues. CDR3 sequence (DNA): TGTGCCAGCAATTACGAGACAAGCACAGATACGCAGCATTTT. Its protein product is CASNYETSTDTQHF.

On this clonotype itself: Being one base from a much bigger clone, this may be a read error. The J gene is TRBJ1-3, the V gene TRBV7-2; possible D gene TRBD1, 5 bases. The germline V gene encodes CDR1 SGHTA and CDR2 FQGNSA. CDR3 length: 17 amino acids. V was trimmed by 3 bases and J by 0 bases, leaving 15 bases between them. The CDR3 region is CASSFKTVLFSGNTIYF. The CDR3 DNA reads TGTGCCAGCAGCTTCAAGACAGTGTTATTCTCTGGAAACACCATATATTTT. Together with reference TRBV7-2 and TRBJ1-3, the CDR3 gives the full variable domain: GAGVSQSPSNKVTEKGKDVELRCDPISGHTALYWYRQSLGQGLEFLIYFQGNSAPDKSGLPSDRFSAERTGGSVSTLTIQRTQQEDSAVYLCASSFKTVLFSGNTIYFGEGSWLTVV.

This clonotype has a count of ten or more. J is TRBJ1-5 and V is TRBV4-3, with D unclear. Looked up from germline, CDR1 is LGHNA and CDR2 is YSLEER. The CDR3 has 15 amino acids. V was pared by 0 bases and J by 0 bases, with 6 bases between. The CDR3 spells CASSQEVYSNQPQHF. In DNA, the CDR3 is TGCGCCAGCAGCCAAGAAGTATATAGCAATCAGCCCCAGCATTTT.

The chain has TRBV27 and TRBJ1-4, with TRBD1 matching over 7 bases. Germline CDR1 is MNHEY and CDR2 is SMNVEV (reference sequence). This CDR3 has 14 amino acids. Here the CDR3 DNA reads TGTGTTAGCAGTTTTTTGGGACAGAATGAAAAACTGTTTTTT. This encodes CVSSFLGQNEKLFF.

This clonotype was seen at least ten times. The gene calls are TRBV5-1 and TRBJ1-2, with a possible D match to TRBD1 (5 bases). Trimming stripped 4 bases from V and 6 bases from J, with 16 bases between. CDR1 and CDR2 from the germline V gene are SGHRS and YFSETQ. The CDR3 is 14 amino acids. This CDR3 reads CASSRTRGADGYTF. CDR3 nucleotides: TGCGCCAGCAGCAGAACTAGGGGAGCGGATGGCTACACCTTC.

Concerning this clonotype: The DNA is left out, because the CDR3 cannot be placed on it with certainty; the CDR3 is given as TCRdb lists it. The rearrangement links TRBV6-2 or TRBV6-3 to TRBJ1-2; the table assigns TRBD1, which was not confirmed against the DNA. The CDR3 length equals 23 residues, ends included. The germline V gene encodes CDR1 MNHEY and CDR2 SVGEGT. This chain's CDR3 is CASSLPPSNEQFFGTGDRYGYTF.

This sequence joins TRBV7-2 and TRBJ1-1; D is unclear. CDR1 is SGHTA, CDR2 FQGNSA, per germline. The CDR3 length is 13 residues. The ends were cut back, 5 bases at V and 5 bases at J, with 12 bases in the middle. The CDR3 protein is CASSRNGRTEAFF. CDR3 sequence (DNA): TGTGCCAGCAGCCGAAATGGGCGGACTGAAGCTTTCTTT.

Remarks on this clonotype: This is likely a read error, given that the CDR3 carries no conserved phenylalanine or tryptophan at its end. Because the CDR3's place on the DNA is in doubt, the DNA is left out and the CDR3 is given as listed by TCRdb. V gene TRBV20-1 combines with J gene TRBJ2-1; TRBD2, the table's D call, was not compared with the DNA. CDR1 is DFQATT and CDR2 is SNEGSKA in the germline V gene (reference sequence). The CDR3 length equals 16 residues, ends included. The CDR3 here is CSARGGLAGSYNEQFL.

This clonotype was picked up many times. V gene TRBV20-1 combines with J gene TRBJ1-2, with TRBD1 matching over 9 bases. CDR1 and CDR2 from the germline V gene are DFQATT and SNEGSKA (reference sequence). J gave up 4 bases and V 3 bases, and 9 bases lay outside the gene matches. The CDR3 is 15 amino acids. The CDR3 loop reads CSASATGGVIYGYTF. CDR3 in DNA: TGCAGTGCTAGCGCAACAGGGGGCGTCATCTATGGCTACACCTTC.

Regarding this clonotype: A read error may produce the germline difference seen at one junction end. The chain joins TRBV7-9 to TRBJ2-1, with D possibly TRBD2 on 5 matching bases. CDR3 length: 14 amino acids. The germline V gene encodes CDR1 SEHNR and CDR2 FQNEAQ (reference sequence). CDR3 nucleotide sequence: TGTGCCAGGAGCTTAATTTCGACTAACAATGAGAAGTTCTTC. It specifies CARSLISTNNEKFF.